A selection of T cell receptor beta chains follows, all from one sample in a study of CD8+CD57+ T cells in acquired aplastic anemia. MiXCR, applied by TCRdb to the reads, yields one record per CDR3 protein. The sample lists some 190,000 distinct CDR3 sequences, about 53% occurring once. Input material: sorted CD4+, CD8+, or CD8+CD57+ T cells (not recorded which) from PBMCs. These receptors were taken from a human donor in good health, serving as a control. Both conserved end residues are part of each CDR3. D genes are given only for firm matches. Not every row has a clone size; where given, it reads once, few, many or a size class.

clone_size | cdr3_length | j_call | v_call | d_call | cdr3_aa | cdr3_nt
. | 16 | TRBJ2-5 | TRBV7-6 | TRBD2 | CASSLGTSGSQETQYF | TGTGCCAGCAGCTTAGGGACTAGCGGGAGTCAAGAGACCCAGTACTTC
. | 15 | TRBJ2-7 | TRBV12-3/TRBV12-4 | TRBD1 | CASSVAAQGAYERYF | TGTGCCAGCAGCGTAGCGGCACAGGGGGCCTACGAGCGGTACTTC
many | 15 | TRBJ1-2 | TRBV4-1 | . | CASSQARGDLGGYTF | TGCGCCAGCAGCCAAGCGAGGGGTGATTTAGGTGGCTACACCTTC
. | 12 | TRBJ1-2 | TRBV24-1 | . | CATGLRAEGYTF | TGTGCCACAGGGTTGAGGGCGGAAGGCTACACCTTC
. | 14 | TRBJ1-5 | TRBV2 | . | CASSPGRPIVPQHF | TGTGCCAGCAGTCCTGGCCGTCCTATAGTGCCCCAGCATTTT
. | 16 | TRBJ2-3 | TRBV2 | TRBD2 | CASSDLAGGNTDTQYF | TGTGCCAGCAGTGATCTGGCGGGGGGGAACACAGATACGCAGTATTTT
few | 19 | TRBJ2-7 | TRBV18 | . | CASSPRLGLVRDSSYEQYF | TGTGCCAGCTCACCACGTCTGGGACTGGTTCGGGACAGCTCCTACGAGCAGTACTTC
many | 12 | TRBJ2-1 | TRBV29-1 | . | CSVLGPTPEQFF | TGCAGCGTTTTAGGACCCACTCCGGAGCAGTTCTTC
many | 13 | TRBJ1-2 | TRBV6-5 | TRBD1 | CASSYSDRAGYTF | TGTGCCAGCAGTTACTCGGACAGGGCCGGCTACACCTTC
. | 12 | TRBJ2-1 | TRBV12-3/TRBV12-4 | . | CASSYRSNGQFF | TGTGCCAGCAGTTACAGAAGCAATGGGCAGTTCTTC
many | 14 | TRBJ2-1 | TRBV20-1 | TRBD2 | CSARGLAGGYEQFF | TGCAGTGCTAGAGGACTAGCGGGGGGGTATGAGCAGTTCTTC
. | 15 | TRBJ2-3 | TRBV29-1 | . | CSVNLSGYGTDTRYF | TGCAGCGTTAACCTAAGCGGGTACGGCACAGATACGCGGTATTTT
. | 15 | TRBJ2-7 | TRBV7-2 | . | CASSSRVQRDYEQYF | TGTGCCAGCAGCTCACGCGTACAGAGAGACTACGAGCAGTACTTC
many | 13 | TRBJ1-1 | TRBV12-3/TRBV12-4 | . | CASSAQGGTEAFF | TGTGCCAGCAGTGCGCAGGGTGGAACTGAAGCTTTCTTT
many | 15 | TRBJ2-2 | TRBV20-1 | . | CSARDRGRGSGELFF | TGCAGTGCTAGAGACCGGGGGCGAGGGTCCGGGGAGCTGTTTTTT
many | 13 | TRBJ2-7 | TRBV28 | TRBD1 | CASRGQGIYEQYF | TGTGCCAGCCGGGGACAGGGGATTTACGAGCAGTACTTC
many | 14 | TRBJ1-6 | TRBV6-2/TRBV6-3 | . | CASLGVRGNSPLHF | TGTGCCAGCTTAGGGGTCCGAGGTAATTCACCCCTCCACTTT
. | 17 | TRBJ1-5 | TRBV19 | TRBD1 | CASSGYQGANGNQPQHF | TGTGCCAGTAGTGGATATCAGGGGGCAAATGGCAATCAGCCCCAGCATTTT
. | 16 | TRBJ1-2 | TRBV20-1 | . | CSASPGATIANYGYTF | TGCAGTGCTAGCCCGGGGGCGACCATAGCTAACTATGGCTACACCTTC
. | 13 | TRBJ2-7 | TRBV25-1 | . | CASRPTGSHEQYF | TGTGCCAGCAGACCCACAGGGTCCCACGAGCAGTACTTC
once | 12 | TRBJ1-2 | TRBV20-1 | . | CSATGNFYGYTF | TGCAGTGCTACTGGGAACTTCTATGGCTACACCTTC
many | 17 | TRBJ2-3 | TRBV5-4 | TRBD2 | CASSLGLAGGLTDTQYF | TGTGCCAGCAGCCTGGGACTAGCGGGGGGTCTCACAGATACGCAGTATTTT
many | 12 | TRBJ2-7 | TRBV12-3/TRBV12-4 | . | CASSLRAYEQYF | TGTGCCAGCAGTTTGAGGGCCTACGAGCAGTACTTC
many | 14 | TRBJ2-1 | TRBV6-2/TRBV6-3 | TRBD1 | CASSSSDRDNEQFF | TGTGCCAGCAGTTCGTCGGACAGGGACAATGAGCAGTTCTTC
. | 17 | TRBJ2-5 | TRBV7-6 | . | CASSLLGGQGGGETQYF | TGTGCCAGCAGCTTATTGGGGGGCCAGGGCGGTGGAGAGACCCAGTACTTC
. | 19 | TRBJ2-7 | TRBV20-1 | TRBD2 | CSASPGLAGGTSYSYEQYF | TGCAGTGCTAGCCCGGGACTAGCGGGGGGGACCTCTTACTCCTACGAGCAGTACTTC
. | 15 | TRBJ2-7 | TRBV7-6 | TRBD2 | CASSLDASGSYEQHF | TGTGCCAGCAGCTTAGATGCTAGCGGGAGCTACGAGCAGCACTTC
. | 16 | TRBJ2-1 | TRBV7-9 | TRBD1 | CASSSAGTGGKNEQFF | TGTGCCAGCAGCTCCGCCGGGACAGGGGGTAAAAATGAGCAGTTCTTC
. | 14 | TRBJ2-5 | TRBV7-3 | . | CASSLQAGGETQYF | TGTGCCAGCAGCTTACAGGCAGGGGGGGAGACCCAGTACTTC
. | 15 | TRBJ2-2 | TRBV7-8 | . | CASSLRGIDTGELFF | TGTGCCAGCAGCTTAAGGGGGATCGACACCGGGGAGCTGTTTTTT
. | 14 | TRBJ2-1 | TRBV7-2 | . | CASSLEWEWDEQFF | TGTGCCAGCAGCTTAGAGTGGGAGTGGGATGAGCAGTTCTTC
. | 15 | TRBJ2-1 | TRBV7-9 | TRBD2 | CASRSGTSGGHEQFF | TGTGCCAGCAGGAGCGGGACTAGCGGGGGGCATGAGCAGTTCTTC
. | 13 | TRBJ1-1 | TRBV2 | . | CASRYGGNTEAFF | TGTGCCAGCAGATACGGGGGTAATACTGAGGCTTTCTTT
many | 15 | TRBJ1-1 | TRBV19 | . | CASRSAGERYTEAFF | TGTGCCAGTAGGTCGGCGGGGGAGCGGTACACTGAAGCTTTCTTT
. | 15 | TRBJ2-7 | TRBV27 | . | CASSLGSFVPYEQYF | TGTGCCAGCAGTTTAGGCAGCTTTGTGCCTTACGAGCAGTACTTC
many | 12 | TRBJ1-4 | TRBV20-1 | . | CSARRPNEKLFF | TGCAGTGCCCGACGCCCTAATGAAAAACTGTTTTTT
. | 15 | TRBJ2-2 | TRBV10-3 | TRBD1 | CAIVTGVLNTGEPFF | TGTGCCATCGTGACAGGGGTACTGAACACCGGGGAGCCGTTTTTT
. | 15 | TRBJ2-7 | TRBV2 | . | CASSGDLSNSYEQYF | TGTGCCAGCAGTGGGGACTTATCTAACTCCTACGAGCAGTACTTC
. | 12 | TRBJ2-7 | TRBV29-1 | TRBD1 | CSVGTGGYEQYF | TGCAGCGTTGGCACAGGGGGTTACGAGCAGTACTTC
. | 14 | TRBJ1-1 | TRBV20-1 | . | CSARIGGSSTEAFF | TGCAGTGCTAGAATCGGGGGATCTAGCACTGAAGCTTTCTTT
many | 12 | TRBJ1-2 | TRBV7-2 | . | CASSSIYYGYTF | TGTGCCAGCAGCTCGATATACTATGGCTACACCTTC
. | 14 | TRBJ1-4 | TRBV2 | TRBD1 | CASSGDRAPGKLFF | TGTGCCAGCAGTGGGGACAGGGCGCCTGGGAAACTGTTTTTT
many | 15 | TRBJ2-5 | TRBV24-1 | TRBD2 | CATSERAGSQETQYF | TGTGCCACCAGTGAGCGAGCGGGGAGCCAAGAGACCCAGTACTTC
many | 11 | TRBJ2-7 | TRBV2 | . | CASSIHHEQYF | TGTGCCAGCAGCATTCACCACGAGCAGTACTTC
. | 13 | TRBJ1-2 | TRBV5-1 | . | CASSLSGAFGYTF | TGTGCCAGCAGCTTGTCAGGGGCGTTCGGCTACACCTTC
few | 14 | TRBJ1-6 | TRBV30 | TRBD1 | CASILGTDNSPLHF | TGTGCCAGCATCTTGGGGACAGATAATTCACCCCTCCACTTT